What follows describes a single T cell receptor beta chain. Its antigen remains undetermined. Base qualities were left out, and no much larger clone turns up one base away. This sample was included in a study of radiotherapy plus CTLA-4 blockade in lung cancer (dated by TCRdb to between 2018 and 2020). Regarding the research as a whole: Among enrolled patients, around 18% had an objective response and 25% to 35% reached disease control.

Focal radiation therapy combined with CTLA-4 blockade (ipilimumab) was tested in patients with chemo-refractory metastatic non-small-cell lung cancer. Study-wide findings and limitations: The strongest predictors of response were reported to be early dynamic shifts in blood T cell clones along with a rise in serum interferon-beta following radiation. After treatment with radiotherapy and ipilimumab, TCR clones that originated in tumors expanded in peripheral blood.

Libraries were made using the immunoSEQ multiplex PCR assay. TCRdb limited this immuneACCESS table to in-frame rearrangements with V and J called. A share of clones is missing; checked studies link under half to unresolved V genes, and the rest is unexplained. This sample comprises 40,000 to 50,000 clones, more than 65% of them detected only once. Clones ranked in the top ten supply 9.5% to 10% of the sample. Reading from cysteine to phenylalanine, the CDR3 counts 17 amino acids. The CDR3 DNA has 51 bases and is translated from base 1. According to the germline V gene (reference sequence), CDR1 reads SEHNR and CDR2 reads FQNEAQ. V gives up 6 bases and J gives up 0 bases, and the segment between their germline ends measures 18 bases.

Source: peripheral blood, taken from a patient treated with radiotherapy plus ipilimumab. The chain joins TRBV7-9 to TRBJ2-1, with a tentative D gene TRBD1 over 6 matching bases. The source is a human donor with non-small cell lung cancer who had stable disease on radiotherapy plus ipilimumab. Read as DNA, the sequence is TGTGCCAGCAGTCGTTCCGGGACACAAAGCTCCTACAATGAGCAGTTCTTC. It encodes CASSRSGTQSSYNEQFF.